These T cell receptor beta chains were read from a single sample in a study of OX40 agonist ivuxolimab in advanced cancers. Assay: immunoSEQ multiplex PCR; the TCRdb copy retains only in-frame clones and omits some. The table has 65,000 to 70,000 clones, roughly 84% seen once. The sequencing used CD4+ or CD8+ T cells sorted from blood, collected in a trial of the OX40 agonist ivuxolimab. Every receptor here comes from an adult with an advanced solid tumor such as melanoma, head and neck, liver or kidney cancer. CDR3s include the opening cysteine and the closing phenylalanine or tryptophan. A D gene is named only where the DNA matches it firmly. Only part of the rows carry a size: once, few, many, or a class if the clone is expanded.

clone_size	v_call	d_call	j_call	cdr3_aa	cdr3_nt
-	TRBV6-5	TRBD2	TRBJ2-3	CASKQRGPSTDTQYF	TGTGCCAGCAAGCAGCGGGGGCCTTCCACAGATACGCAGTATTTT
-	TRBV23-1	-	TRBJ2-1	CASSHPPGRAYNEQFF	TGCGCCAGCAGTCATCCCCCGGGACGGGCATACAATGAGCAGTTCTTC
-	TRBV7-2	-	TRBJ1-1	CASSLQNTEAFF	TGTGCCAGCAGCTTACAGAACACTGAAGCTTTCTTT
-	TRBV2	-	TRBJ1-2	CASSEGENGYTF	TGTGCCAGCAGTGAAGGGGAGAATGGCTACACCTTC
-	TRBV10-2	TRBD1	TRBJ1-5	CASLGTGEHQPQHF	TGCGCCAGCCTTGGGACAGGGGAGCATCAGCCCCAGCATTTT
-	TRBV5-5	-	TRBJ1-5	CASSPTEGAGNQPQHF	TGTGCCAGCAGCCCCACTGAAGGGGCGGGCAATCAGCCCCAGCATTTT
once	TRBV30	-	TRBJ1-6	CAWTGTSRNSPLHF	TGTGCCTGGACGGGGACAAGCAGGAATTCACCCCTCCACTTT
-	TRBV7-2	TRBD2	TRBJ2-1	CASSLQYGGGVNEQFF	TGTGCCAGCAGCTTACAGTACGGCGGGGGTGTAAATGAGCAGTTCTTC
-	TRBV7-3	-	TRBJ1-1	CASSTQGNTEAFF	TGTGCCAGCAGCACACAGGGGAACACTGAAGCTTTCTTT
-	TRBV7-2	-	TRBJ1-5	CASSLGWEQPQHF	TGTGCCAGCAGCTTGGGTTGGGAACAGCCCCAGCATTTT
-	TRBV5-1	-	TRBJ1-2	CASSLLGYGYTF	TGTGCCAGCAGCTTGCTTGGGTATGGCTACACCTTC
-	TRBV5-1	TRBD1	TRBJ2-5	CASSILTGQETQYF	TGCGCCAGCAGCATTCTGACAGGGCAAGAGACCCAGTACTTC
-	TRBV6-1	-	TRBJ2-5	CASNRVETQYF	TGTGCCAGCAACAGGGTGGAGACCCAGTACTTC
-	TRBV9	-	TRBJ2-3	CASSATGLLDTQYF	TGTGCCAGCAGCGCCACAGGGCTTCTGGATACGCAGTATTTT
-	TRBV11-2	-	TRBJ1-3	CASRPGAGNTIYF	TGTGCCAGCAGGCCGGGGGCTGGAAACACCATATATTTT
few	TRBV11-2	-	TRBJ1-5	CASSLAAGDQPQHF	TGTGCCAGCAGCTTGGCTGCGGGGGATCAGCCCCAGCATTTT
-	TRBV5-4	-	TRBJ1-1	CASSLAGGVTEAFF	TGTGCCAGCAGCTTGGCCGGGGGCGTCACTGAAGCTTTCTTT
-	TRBV9	-	TRBJ1-1	CASSVGTTNTEAFF	TGTGCCAGCAGCGTGGGGACGACCAACACTGAAGCTTTCTTT
-	TRBV14	TRBD1	TRBJ1-1	CASSQETGQGNTEAFF	TGTGCCAGCAGCCAAGAGACCGGACAGGGGAACACTGAAGCTTTCTTT
-	TRBV30	-	TRBJ1-1	CAWSVGGDATEAFF	TGTGCCTGGAGTGTAGGAGGGGATGCCACTGAAGCTTTCTTT
once	TRBV5-1	-	TRBJ1-1	CASSTGTANTEAFF	TGCGCCAGCAGCACCGGGACGGCGAACACTGAAGCTTTCTTT
-	TRBV14	-	TRBJ1-6	CASSPQGRSSYNSPLHF	TGTGCCAGCAGCCCACAGGGTAGGAGCTCCTATAATTCACCCCTCCACTTT
once	TRBV7-9	-	TRBJ2-7	CASSKDGTYEQYF	TGTGCCAGCAGCAAAGACGGTACCTACGAGCAGTACTTC
-	TRBV4-1	-	TRBJ2-3	CASSQFHTGRTDTQYF	TGCGCCAGCAGCCAGTTCCATACAGGGCGGACAGATACGCAGTATTTT
few	TRBV7-2	TRBD1	TRBJ1-5	CASSPRQGGQHF	TGTGCCAGCAGCCCCCGACAGGGCGGTCAGCATTTT
-	TRBV6-5	-	TRBJ2-2	CASSPTGNTGELFF	TGTGCCAGCAGTCCTACAGGGAACACCGGGGAGCTGTTTTTT
once	TRBV4-2	-	TRBJ2-7	CASSQDPTYWEQYF	TGTGCCAGCAGCCAAGATCCGACTTATTGGGAGCAGTACTTC
-	TRBV21-1	-	TRBJ2-7	CASSTPPGTGGEQYF	TGTGCCAGCAGCACCCCCCCGGGCACAGGAGGGGAGCAGTACTTC
-	TRBV5-1	-	TRBJ2-2	CASSVLQGGTGELFF	TGCGCCAGCAGCGTCCTACAGGGTGGGACCGGGGAGCTGTTTTTT
-	TRBV5-8	-	TRBJ2-5	CASSLLDQETQYF	TGTGCCAGCAGCTTACTAGACCAAGAGACCCAGTACTTC
-	TRBV6-4	-	TRBJ2-1	CASSDRGAAYNEQFF	TGTGCCAGCAGTGATCGGGGGGCTGCCTACAATGAGCAGTTCTTC
-	TRBV4-1	-	TRBJ1-4	CASSQESQTKLFF	TGCGCCAGCAGCCAAGAGTCTCAGACAAAACTGTTTTTT
-	TRBV19	-	TRBJ2-1	CASSTAAQNEQFF	TGTGCCAGTAGTACCGCAGCGCAAAATGAGCAGTTCTTC
once	TRBV7-2	-	TRBJ1-5	CASSLNRGRNQPQHF	TGTGCCAGCAGCCTTAATCGGGGGAGGAATCAGCCCCAGCATTTT
once	TRBV5-1	-	TRBJ2-5	CASSFSGPNRGETQYF	TGCGCCAGCAGCTTCTCCGGGCCGAACCGGGGGGAGACCCAGTACTTC
-	TRBV25-1	TRBD1	TRBJ1-1	CASSDGTGNTEAFF	TGTGCCAGCAGTGATGGGACAGGAAACACTGAAGCTTTCTTT
-	TRBV6-7	TRBD2	TRBJ2-1	CASSHSGTSGGTAYNEQFF	TGTGCCAGCAGTCATTCTGGGACTAGCGGGGGGACCGCCTACAATGAGCAGTTCTTC
-	TRBV6-5	TRBD2	TRBJ2-1	CASSLVGGGTLDEQFF	TGTGCCAGCAGTTTGGTGGGCGGGGGGACTTTAGATGAGCAGTTCTTC
few	TRBV19	-	TRBJ2-7	CASIPDSTLSYEQYF	TGTGCCAGTATCCCAGACAGCACGCTCTCCTACGAGCAGTACTTC
-	TRBV25-1	-	TRBJ1-2	CASRLTGASNYGYTF	TGTGCCAGCAGGCTCACGGGGGCTTCTAACTATGGCTACACCTTC
-	TRBV30	-	TRBJ1-5	CAWSPTGYSNQPQHF	TGTGCCTGGAGTCCCACAGGGTATAGCAATCAGCCCCAGCATTTT
few	TRBV27	TRBD1	TRBJ1-2	CASGDRNYGYTF	TGTGCCAGCGGGGACAGGAACTATGGCTACACCTTC
-	TRBV19	-	TRBJ2-7	CASSIGLRAPGRNEQYF	TGTGCCAGTAGTATTGGTCTGCGTGCCCCGGGGAGGAACGAGCAGTACTTC
-	TRBV4-3	TRBD2	TRBJ2-3	CASSQDGLAGDHGDTQYF	TGCGCCAGCAGCCAAGATGGCCTAGCGGGGGACCATGGAGATACGCAGTATTTT
-	TRBV18	TRBD1	TRBJ1-4	CASSPPGQGKEKLFF	TGTGCCAGCTCACCCCCGGGACAGGGAAAAGAAAAACTGTTTTTT
-	TRBV19	TRBD1	TRBJ1-5	CASSIGQGPRGNQPQHF	TGTGCCAGTAGTATCGGACAGGGACCGAGGGGCAATCAGCCCCAGCATTTT
-	TRBV18	-	TRBJ1-3	CASSPVRAGGSGNTIYF	TGTGCCAGCTCACCAGTTCGGGCAGGAGGCTCTGGAAACACCATATATTTT
-	TRBV29-1	-	TRBJ1-1	CSVTGTLNTEAFF	TGCAGCGTGACCGGGACCTTGAACACTGAAGCTTTCTTT
few	TRBV7-2	TRBD1	TRBJ1-1	CASSLAAGTGNTEAFF	TGTGCCAGCAGCTTAGCCGCCGGGACAGGTAACACTGAAGCTTTCTTT
-	TRBV6-6	TRBD2	TRBJ2-7	CASRSRGGNEQYF	TGTGCCAGCAGAAGCCGGGGGGGTAACGAGCAGTACTTC
-	TRBV27	-	TRBJ1-5	CASRREFNSNQPQHF	TGTGCCAGCAGGAGGGAGTTTAATAGCAATCAGCCCCAGCATTTT
-	TRBV6-1	-	TRBJ1-2	CASSADRRTSTVANYGYTF	TGTGCCAGCAGTGCTGACCGGCGGACTTCCACAGTGGCTAACTATGGCTACACCTTC
-	TRBV6-1	-	TRBJ1-3	CASSDSGWTGNTIYF	TGTGCCAGCAGTGATAGCGGGTGGACAGGAAACACCATATATTTT
-	TRBV10-2	TRBD2	TRBJ2-1	CASSGTSGLHEQFF	TGCGCCAGCAGTGGGACTAGCGGGCTCCATGAGCAGTTCTTC
-	TRBV14	-	TRBJ2-7	CASSQEAVSYEQYF	TGTGCCAGCAGCCAAGAGGCGGTATCCTACGAGCAGTACTTC